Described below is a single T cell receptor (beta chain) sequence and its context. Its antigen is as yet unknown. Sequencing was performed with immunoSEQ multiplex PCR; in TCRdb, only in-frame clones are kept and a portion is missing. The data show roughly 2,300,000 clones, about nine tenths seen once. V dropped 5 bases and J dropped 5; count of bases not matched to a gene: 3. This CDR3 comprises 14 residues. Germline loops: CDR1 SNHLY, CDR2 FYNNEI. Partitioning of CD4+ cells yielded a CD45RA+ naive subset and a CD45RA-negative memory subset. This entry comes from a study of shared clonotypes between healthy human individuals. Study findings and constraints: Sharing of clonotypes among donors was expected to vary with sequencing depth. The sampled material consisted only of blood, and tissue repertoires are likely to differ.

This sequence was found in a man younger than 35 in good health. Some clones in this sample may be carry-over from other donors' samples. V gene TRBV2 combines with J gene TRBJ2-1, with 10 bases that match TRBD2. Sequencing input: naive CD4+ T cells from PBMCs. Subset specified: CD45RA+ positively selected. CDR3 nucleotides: TGTGCCAGCAGTAGCGGGAGGGCCGACAATGAGCAGTTCTTC. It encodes CASSSGRADNEQFF.